What follows are 10 T cell receptor beta chains derived from one specimen sequenced in a study of OX40 agonist ivuxolimab in advanced cancers. Data came from immunoSEQ multiplex PCR; TCRdb stores just in-frame clones and leaves some out. The repertoire has some 46,000 clones, roughly 88% of them found once; the top ten carry roughly 18%. Sequencing was performed on CD4+ or CD8+ T cells sorted from blood, taken in a trial of the OX40 agonist ivuxolimab. The receptors here all came from an adult with an advanced solid tumor such as melanoma, head and neck, liver or kidney cancer.

The chain links TRBV9 to TRBJ1-3, with TRBD1 matching over 10 bases. The V gene end was trimmed by 0 bases and the J gene end by 2 bases; junction bases not matched to a gene: 5. The CDR3 extends over 17 amino acids. Germline-derived CDR1 and CDR2 are SGDLS and YYNGEE. The CDR3 protein is CASSVAGGTGAGNTIYF. The DNA of the CDR3 is TGTGCCAGCAGCGTAGCGGGAGGGACAGGGGCTGGAAACACCATATATTTT.

This chain connects TRBV7-2 to TRBJ2-2; no clear D gene. Germline V lookup: CDR1 SGHTA, CDR2 FQGNSA. The CDR3 contains 15 residues. V shed 1 base and J shed 1 base, with 7 bases lying between them. The CDR3, as DNA: TGTGCCAGCAGCTTAGAAGGCAGGAACACCGGGGAGCTGTTTTTT. It is translated as CASSLEGRNTGELFF. Combining the CDR3 with reference TRBV7-2 and TRBJ2-2 gives the whole variable domain GAGVSQSPSNKVTEKGKDVELRCDPISGHTALYWYRQSLGQGLEFLIYFQGNSAPDKSGLPSDRFSAERTGGSVSTLTIQRTQQEDSAVYLCASSLEGRNTGELFFGEGSRLTVL.

This sequence joins TRBV27 and TRBJ2-1; D is perhaps TRBD2 (5 bases). Per the germline V gene, CDR1 is MNHEY and CDR2 is SMNVEV (reference sequence). V was trimmed by 5 bases and J by 2 bases, leaving 16 bases between them. The CDR3 is made up of 16 amino acids. The CDR3 loop is CASSPTRTDAYNEQFF. The CDR3 DNA follows: TGTGCCAGCAGTCCCACCCGGACTGATGCCTACAATGAGCAGTTCTTC.

This chain joins TRBV7-3 and TRBJ1-1; perhaps TRBD1 as D (6 bases). Trimming pared 3 bases from V and 1 base from J, leaving 15 bases between. The CDR3 is made up of 16 amino acids. CDR1 is SGHTA and CDR2 is FQGTGA in the germline V gene. The CDR3 nucleotides read TGTGCCAGCAGCTTCCAAGGGGGAGGCACGAACACTGAAGCTTTCTTT. This translates into CASSFQGGGTNTEAFF.

The rearrangement joins TRBV19 to TRBJ2-5, with D maybe TRBD1 (6 bases). In germline, CDR1 is LNHDA, CDR2 SQIVND (reference sequence). The CDR3 sequence is 14 residues long. Trimming stripped 0 bases from V and 4 bases from J, with 9 bases between. The CDR3 is CASSIDGGRETQYF. The CDR3 DNA is TGTGCCAGTAGTATAGATGGGGGCCGAGAGACCCAGTACTTC.

The chain links TRBV27 to TRBJ1-5; the match to TRBD1 covers 7 bases. The V and J ends lost 6 bases and 0 bases, in that order; junction bases with no gene match: 11. Per the germline V gene, CDR1 is MNHEY and CDR2 is SMNVEV (reference sequence). This CDR3 contains 17 residues. The CDR3 DNA reads TGTGCCAGCAGCGGGACAGCTGGAATGTATAGCAATCAGCCCCAGCATTTT. This gives the protein CASSGTAGMYSNQPQHF.

The chain recombines TRBV2 with TRBJ1-4, with TRBD1 matching 8 bases. The J segment lost 4 bases and the V segment lost 6 bases, leaving 7 bases of the junction unmatched. The CDR3 sequence is 15 residues long. Germline CDR1 reads SNHLY; CDR2 reads FYNNEI. CDR3 sequence: CASSPGTGFNEKLFF. The DNA for the CDR3 is TGTGCCAGCAGCCCCGGGACAGGTTTTAATGAAAAACTGTTTTTT.

This chain uses TRBV10-2 with TRBJ2-5, with a possible D match to TRBD2 (6 bases). CDR1 is WSHSY and CDR2 is SAAADI in the germline V gene. The CDR3 consists of 14 residues. The V end was cut by 8 bases, the J end by 2 bases, with 15 bases between. CDR3 protein: CASLGRGIQETQYF. Written as DNA, the CDR3 is TGCGCCAGCCTCGGACGGGGGATACAAGAGACCCAGTACTTC.

The chain recombines TRBV28 with TRBJ1-5; 8 positions match TRBD1. Germline loops: CDR1 MDHEN, CDR2 SYDVKM. CDR3 length equals 15 residues. With V trimmed by 4 bases and J by 1 base, 3 bases remained unmatched. The CDR3, as DNA: TGTGCCAGCAGTTCTCAGGGGGCGAGCAATCAGCCCCAGCATTTT. Translated: CASSSQGASNQPQHF.

V and J are TRBV6-5 and TRBJ2-5; D possibly corresponds to TRBD1 (6 bases). CDR3 length equals 15 residues. Germline assignment: CDR1 MNHEY and CDR2 SVGAGI. Trimming pared 5 bases from V and 4 bases from J, leaving 17 bases between. The CDR3, as DNA: TGTGCCAGCAGTCTAATTGGGGGCAGAGGAGAGACCCAGTACTTC. Translated: CASSLIGGRGETQYF.